This TCR beta chain was captured in a study of vaccination and CD4 T cells after COVID-19 (dated by TCRdb to between 2021 and 2023). Study-level background: Convalescent patients had a positive SARS-CoV-2 result on nasal swab PCR, and of these patients, 8 or 9 had mild disease and one had severe disease. Participants got two doses of the Pfizer-BioNTech BNT162b2 vaccine (n=8) or two doses of the Moderna mRNA-1273 vaccine (n=2). In under 13 COVID-19 convalescent patients and a few infection-naive healthy vaccine recipients, researchers compared the spike-specific CD4+ TCR repertoire from before mRNA vaccination with the repertoire from after. For stimulating the cultures, overlapping spike peptide pools were used, derived from SARS-CoV-2 as well as from the common cold coronaviruses HCoV-NL63, HCoV-OC43 and HCoV-229E. Control cultures used a CEFX viral epitope pool as positive control, an HIV-1 Nef peptide pool as negative control, or no peptide. Post-COVID blood samples from convalescent patients were collected a median of about 110 days after diagnosis, with a range of roughly 35 to 170 days. Post-vaccine blood samples were taken a median of 72 days after the second vaccine dose, with a range of 14 to 241 days. The convalescent cohort comprised six males and four females, including two Hispanic individuals, seven Caucasians, two Asians and one multiracial person.

Libraries were made using PCR. TCR sequencing of DNA from cultured CD4+ T cells used the Oncomine TCR Beta short-read assay at the Johns Hopkins FTIC core. The QIAamp micro DNA kit was used to extract genomic DNA from the cultured CD4+ T cells. Oncomine TCR Beta libraries from cultured CD4+ T cells were pooled using unique dual indexes and sequenced on an Illumina iSeq 100. The paper's processing steps were these. Non-productive sequences were removed, and CDR3s that did not start with C, did not end with F or W, or were shorter than 7 amino acids were discarded. The MANAFEST web application was used to identify antigen-specific clonotypes by comparing peptide-stimulated wells against reference wells and other culture wells. An FDR below 0.05, an odds ratio above 5, and a productive frequency above 0.1% in at least two of three replicate wells were required for clones to be considered positive. A clonotype counted as cross-reactive if it showed significant expansion both in the SARS-CoV-2 spike wells and in at least one common cold coronavirus spike condition. CDR3 homology was assessed with Levenshtein distances (stringdist) and unrooted phylogenetic trees (ape) in R version 3.6.1. TCRdb reworked the public reads: Q25 trimming with fastp, MiXCR clone assembly, productive beta chains retained. Records with the same CDR3 protein are collapsed into one entry carrying the most frequent genes and DNA. The V and J calls come from TCRdb's annotation, not from the publication. The sample yields 13,000 or so distinct CDR3 sequences; around a quarter were counted once. Clones ranked in the top ten supply approximately 8.3% of the sample.

Study-wide findings and limitations: The median count of SARS-CoV-2-reactive clonotypes went up from 20 to 25 after infection to about 40 after vaccination, although the change was not significant. Among convalescent patients, a median around 86% of the SARS-CoV-2-reactive clones seen after vaccination appeared only after vaccination, which suggests priming specific to the vaccine. Of the vaccine-specific clones found in convalescent patients, nearly all (304 of 307) were mono-reactive for SARS-CoV-2 spike instead of being cross-reactive with common cold coronaviruses. Relatively few convalescent patients were included in the study, and early timepoints after natural infection were not analyzed.

The meaning of the sample's treatment or condition label: roughly 11-day PBMC culture with coronavirus spike peptide pools or control peptides (ViraFEST assay). The ViraFEST assay was used in the study, in which antigen-specific T cells were expanded with peptide pools and expanded clonotypes were subsequently identified by TCR sequencing. Positive SARS-CoV-2 PCR tests in the convalescent patients dated from March to December 2020, before Alpha, Beta and Delta variants emerged in the United States. Each well held fewer than 2.5 million PBMCs cultured with around 10 ug/ml peptide pools in IMDM containing around 5% human AB serum and about 10 IU/ml IL-2. On days 3 and 7, half of the culture medium was replaced with fresh IL-2-containing medium. After approximately eleven days of culture, CD4+ T cells were isolated by negative selection with the EasySep CD4+ T cell isolation kit. PBMCs were separated from whole blood using Ficoll-Paque Plus gradient centrifugation and then either used fresh or cryopreserved at -140C. Each culture condition was generally run in triplicate wells.

With respect to this clonotype: This receptor's antigen is unknown. No much larger clone exists at a distance of one base, and base qualities are not known.

CDR1 and CDR2 are drawn from the germline V gene: SGHVS, FQNEAQ. The CDR3 measures 15 amino acids from cysteine to phenylalanine. Of all the DNA, just the CDR3 is kept, 45 bases in frame from base 1. V is clipped by 9 bases and J by 1 base, and the sequence between their germline boundaries is 15 bases long. What was sequenced was CD4+ T cells from blood, cultured in vitro. The rearrangement combines TRBV7-8 with TRBJ1-4; a tentative D match to TRBD1 spans 6 bases. The sequence was collected from a human donor who had recovered from COVID-19. Read as DNA, the sequence is TGTGCCAGTCGAGGGGGGCCGGTAACTAATGAAAAACTGTTTTTT. Its protein is CASRGGPVTNEKLFF.